A selection of T cell receptor beta chains follows, all from one sample in a study of T cell changes during pregnancy in multiple sclerosis. Profiled with immunoSEQ multiplex PCR; TCRdb holds only in-frame clones, not every one. The sample shows 89,000 or so clones, 91% of them seen only once. This specimen consisted of PBMCs, obtained in the first trimester of pregnancy. The receptors here all came from a female donor in good health, serving as a control in a pregnancy study. Some clones in this sample may be carry-over from other donors' samples. CDR3s include the opening cysteine and the closing phenylalanine or tryptophan. Each record gives: clone size, CDR3 length, D gene, J gene, V gene, CDR3 protein. The D gene is left open where the match is weak. Not all rows give a size; the values are once, few, many and, for expanded clones, a class.

>.|15|.|TRBJ1-2|TRBV6-5
CASSYSGRGNYGYTF
>.|13|.|TRBJ1-2|TRBV14
CASSPQVKDGYTF
>.|13|TRBD1|TRBJ2-7|TRBV9
CASSVQGADEQYF
>.|15|TRBD2|TRBJ2-7|TRBV5-1
CASSPLAGGSNEQYF
>.|16|TRBD1|TRBJ1-6|TRBV6-5
CASSYAPRQGGTPLHF
>once|16|.|TRBJ2-3|TRBV4-1
CASSPQGRGNTDTQYF
>once|15|TRBD1|TRBJ1-2|TRBV27
CASSLRGQPNYGYTF
>.|16|.|TRBJ2-6|TRBV28
CASSLWAGTGANVLTF
>.|13|TRBD1|TRBJ1-1|TRBV5-6
CASSLANGRGAFF
>.|13|TRBD2|TRBJ2-1|TRBV13
CASSFLGEGEQFF
>once|19|TRBD2|TRBJ2-3|TRBV4-2
CASSLGLAGGPTRTDTQYF
>.|16|.|TRBJ1-1|TRBV4-2
CASSQGGPLADTEAFF
>.|16|.|TRBJ2-1|TRBV4-2
CASSQDSPRRYNEQFF